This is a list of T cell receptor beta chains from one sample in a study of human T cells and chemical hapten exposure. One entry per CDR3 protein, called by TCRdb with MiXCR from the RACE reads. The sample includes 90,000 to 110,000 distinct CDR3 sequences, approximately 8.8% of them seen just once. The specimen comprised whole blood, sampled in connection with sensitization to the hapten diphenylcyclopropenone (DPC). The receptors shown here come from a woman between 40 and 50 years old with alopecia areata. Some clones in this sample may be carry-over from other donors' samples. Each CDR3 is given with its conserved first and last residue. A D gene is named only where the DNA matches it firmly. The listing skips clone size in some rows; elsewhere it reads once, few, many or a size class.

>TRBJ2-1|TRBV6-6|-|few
TGTGCCAGCAGCGGCCCCGACAGGAACAATGAGCAGTTCTTC
CASSGPDRNNEQFF
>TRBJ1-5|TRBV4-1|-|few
TGCGCCAGCAGCCAAGGGACAGCCTTTCTCGAGCCCCAGCATTTT
CASSQGTAFLEPQHF
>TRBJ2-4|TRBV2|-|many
TGTGCCAGCAGTGCGCAGGTAGCCAAAAACATTCAGTACTTC
CASSAQVAKNIQYF
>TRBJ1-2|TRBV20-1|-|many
TGCAGTGCTACTAACGACAGGAGGAACTATGGCTACACCTTC
CSATNDRRNYGYTF
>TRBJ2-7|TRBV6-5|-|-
TGTGCCAGCAGTTCCTACAGGGTCTTGACCTACGAGCAGTACTTC
CASSSYRVLTYEQYF
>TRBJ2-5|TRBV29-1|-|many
TGCAGCGTTACGGGAAATCAAGAGACCCAGTACTTC
CSVTGNQETQYF
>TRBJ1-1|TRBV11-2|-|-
TGTGCCAGCAGCCACAGGAACACTGAAGCTTTCTTT
CASSHRNTEAFF
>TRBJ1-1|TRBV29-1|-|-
TGCAGCGCCGTACTCATGAACACTGAAGCTTTCTTT
CSAVLMNTEAFF
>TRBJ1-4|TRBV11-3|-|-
TGTGCCAGCAGCCCATACCCCCCTGCAACTAATGAAAAACTGTTTTTT
CASSPYPPATNEKLFF
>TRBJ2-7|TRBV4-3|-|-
TGCGCCAGCAGCCCCGTCCCCAGGGGCTACGAGCAGTACTTC
CASSPVPRGYEQYF
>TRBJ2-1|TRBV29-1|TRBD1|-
TGCGGCGTTGATCCCGGGACAGGGGGCAATGAGCAGTTCTTC
CGVDPGTGGNEQFF
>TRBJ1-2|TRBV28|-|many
TGTGCCAGCAGTTTAGGGGGACCCTATGGCTACACCTTC
CASSLGGPYGYTF
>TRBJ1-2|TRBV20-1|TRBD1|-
TGCAGTGCTAGAACAGACAGGGGGCTTGGCTACACCTTC
CSARTDRGLGYTF
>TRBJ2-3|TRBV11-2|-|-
TGTGCCAGCAGCTTAGCTTATCCCACAGATACGCAGTATTTT
CASSLAYPTDTQYF
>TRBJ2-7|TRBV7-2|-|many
TGTGCCAGCAGCCTCCAACAGGGCCCCTACGAGCAGTACTTC
CASSLQQGPYEQYF
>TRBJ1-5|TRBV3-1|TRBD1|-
TGTGCCAGCAGCCCTTCTACCAGGGGGGTCGGGGCCCAGCATTTT
CASSPSTRGVGAQHF
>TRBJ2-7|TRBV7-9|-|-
TGTGCCAGCAGCTTAGCACCGACCGCCGGGGGAACCTACGAGCAGTACTTC
CASSLAPTAGGTYEQYF
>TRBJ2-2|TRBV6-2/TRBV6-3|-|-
TGTGCCAGCAGTCCGGGACTCACCGGGGAGCTGTTTTTT
CASSPGLTGELFF
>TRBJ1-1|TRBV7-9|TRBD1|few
TGTGCCAGCAGCTCGCCGACAGGGGGCGAAGGCACTGAAGCTTTCTTT
CASSSPTGGEGTEAFF
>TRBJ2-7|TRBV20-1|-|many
TGCAGTGCCCTAGGACATTCATCCTACGAGCAGTACTTC
CSALGHSSYEQYF
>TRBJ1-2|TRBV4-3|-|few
TGCGCCAGCAGCCACGGGGGGGCGGATGGCTACACCTTC
CASSHGGADGYTF
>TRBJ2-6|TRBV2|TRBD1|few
TGTGCCAGCCGTGTGCCCCCGGGACAGGGCTCTGGGGCCAACGTCCTGACTTTC
CASRVPPGQGSGANVLTF
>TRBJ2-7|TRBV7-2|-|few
TGTGCCAGCAGTTGGGACACCTGGGCCTACGAGCAGTACTTC
CASSWDTWAYEQYF
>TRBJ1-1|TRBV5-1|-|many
TGCGCCAGCAGCTTGGGCCCGGGGGACACTGAAGCTTTCTTT
CASSLGPGDTEAFF
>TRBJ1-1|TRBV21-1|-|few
TGTGCCACGAGCGGGGGCACTGAAGCTTTCTTT
CATSGGTEAFF
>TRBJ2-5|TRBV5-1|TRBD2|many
TGCGCCAGCAATGCTCACAGCGGGGGAGAGACCCAGTACTTC
CASNAHSGGETQYF
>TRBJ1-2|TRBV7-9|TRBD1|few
TGTGCCAGCAGCCCCAGTAGAGGGGGCGGCTATGGCTACACCTTC
CASSPSRGGGYGYTF
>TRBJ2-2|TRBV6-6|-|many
TGTGCCAGCAGCGCCCGTGAGGACGGGGAGCTGTTTTTT
CASSAREDGELFF
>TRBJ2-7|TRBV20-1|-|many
TGCAGTGCTAGCTCTCCTCTCACCACCTACGAGCAGTACTTC
CSASSPLTTYEQYF
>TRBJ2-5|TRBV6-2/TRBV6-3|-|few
TGTGCCAGCAGCTCCTCAAAACCGACGGAGCAAGAGACCCAGTACTTC
CASSSSKPTEQETQYF
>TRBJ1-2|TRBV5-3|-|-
TGTGCCAGAAGCTTAGACAGGATTAACTATGGCTACACCTTC
CARSLDRINYGYTF
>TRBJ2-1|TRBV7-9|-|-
TGTGCCAGCGGGGGCCAATACAATGAGCAGTTCTTC
CASGGQYNEQFF
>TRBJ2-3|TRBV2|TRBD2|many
TGTGCCAGCAGTAGCGGGGGGCCACGTATTACGCAGTATTTT
CASSSGGPRITQYF
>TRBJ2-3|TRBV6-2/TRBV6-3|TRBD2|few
TGTGCCAGCAGTTACCTAGGAAGCGGGGGATACACAGATACACAGTATTTT
CASSYLGSGGYTDTQYF
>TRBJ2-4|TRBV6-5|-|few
TGTGCCAGCAGTTACGGCGGGACGGGGGCGAACATTCAGTACTTC
CASSYGGTGANIQYF
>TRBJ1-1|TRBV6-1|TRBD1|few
TGTGCCAGCAGTCTAGAAGGGACAGTCACTGAAGCTTTCTTT
CASSLEGTVTEAFF
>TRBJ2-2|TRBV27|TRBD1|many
TGTGCCAGCAGTCGGGACAGGGGTAACACCGGGGAGCTGTTTTTT
CASSRDRGNTGELFF
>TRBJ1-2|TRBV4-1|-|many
TGCGCCAGCAGCCAAGAACCAGGGAGAGGCTACACCTTC
CASSQEPGRGYTF
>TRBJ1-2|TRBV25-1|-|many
TGTGCCAGCAGTGAATCCACCTTGGACAGATATGGCTACACCTTC
CASSESTLDRYGYTF
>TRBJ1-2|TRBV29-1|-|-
TGCAGCGTTTCCGGGTCTAACTATGGCTACACCTTC
CSVSGSNYGYTF
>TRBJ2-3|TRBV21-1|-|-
TGTGCCAGCAGCTTGGGACTAGCGGGGGGGCCCACAGATACGCAGTATTTT
CASSLGLAGGPTDTQYF
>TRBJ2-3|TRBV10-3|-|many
TGTGCCTCCAAAGGGGATACAGATACGCAGTATTTT
CASKGDTDTQYF
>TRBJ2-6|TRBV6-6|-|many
TGTGCCAGCAGCGATAGACCAGTAGCCTACGAGGGCGTCCTGACTTTC
CASSDRPVAYEGVLTF
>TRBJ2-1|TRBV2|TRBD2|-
TGTGCCAGCAGAACCACTAGCGGGGGGAGGGATGAGCAGTTCTTC
CASRTTSGGRDEQFF
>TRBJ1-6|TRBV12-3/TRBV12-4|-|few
TGTGCCAGCAGTTTAGGGCTCAGTAATTCACCCCTCCACTTT
CASSLGLSNSPLHF
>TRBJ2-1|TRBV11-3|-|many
TGTGCCAGCAGCTTAGTAGCATCAGGTCACCGGTTCTTC
CASSLVASGHRFF
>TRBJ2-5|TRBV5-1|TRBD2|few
TGCGCCAGCAGCTTGGCCCTAGCGGGGGGGCAGAAGACCCAGTACTTC
CASSLALAGGQKTQYF
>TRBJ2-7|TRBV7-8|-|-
TGTGCCAGCAGCCCCGCCCTCCGCGAGCAGTACTTC
CASSPALREQYF
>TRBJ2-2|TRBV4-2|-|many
TGTGCCAGCAGCCGACTAGGACAGACGGGCACCGGGGAGCTGTTTTTT
CASSRLGQTGTGELFF
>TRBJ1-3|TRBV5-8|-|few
TGTGCCAGCAGCTTGATCATCGTTCGCTCTGGAAACACCATATATTTT
CASSLIIVRSGNTIYF
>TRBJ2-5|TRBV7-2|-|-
TGTGCCAGCAGCCCGTTTTCGACTAGTTTGGAGACCCAGTACTTC
CASSPFSTSLETQYF
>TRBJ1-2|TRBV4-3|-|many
TGCGCCAGCAGCCAAGGAGCCCCAGGGCGAGCTGGCTACACCTTC
CASSQGAPGRAGYTF
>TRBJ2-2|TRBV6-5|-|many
TGTGCCAGCAGTCTGACGGCGAACACCGGGGAGCTGTTTTTT
CASSLTANTGELFF